The 29 T cell receptor beta chains below come from one sample, sequenced in a study of post-analysis software for immune sequencing data. cDNA libraries for TCR beta contained unique molecular identifiers. TCRdb fed the PCR reads into MiXCR, producing one record per CDR3 protein. The data show more than 450,000 distinct CDR3 sequences, with around a third seen just once and about 6% held by the top ten. Their antigens are not known. Study-level findings and limits: TRBV5-6, TRBV5-1 and TRBV20-1 were among four to six TRBV segments more frequent in patients than controls.

The sample was blood. The receptor set was obtained from a girl aged 2-17 years with multiple sclerosis.

This chain links TRBV7-9 with TRBJ2-5; TRBD1 or TRBD2 may be the D gene (6 bases each). In germline, CDR1 is SEHNR, CDR2 FQNEAQ (reference sequence). The length of the CDR3 is 14 residues. V was pared by 6 bases and J by 5 bases, with 16 bases between. CDR3: CASRPGAGDETQYF. The CDR3, as DNA: TGTGCCAGCAGGCCGGGGGCAGGGGATGAGACCCAGTACTTC. Based on the CDR3 plus reference TRBV7-9 and TRBJ2-5, the full variable domain is DTGVSQNPRHKITKRGQNVTFRCDPISEHNRLYWYRQTLGQGPEFLTYFQNEAQLEKSRLLSDRFSAERPKGSFSTLEIQRTEQGDSAMYLCASRPGAGDETQYFGPGTRLLVL.

The rearrangement uses TRBV20-1 and TRBJ2-2, with 7 bases identical to TRBD2. This CDR3 spans 15 amino acids. Germline V gene sequence: CDR1 DFQATT, CDR2 SNEGSKA (reference sequence). The V and J ends lost 0 bases and 5 bases, in that order; junction bases with no gene match: 6. CDR3 DNA: TGCAGTGCTAGAGACCCTGGGGGGGGAACCGGGGAGCTGTTTTTT. It codes for CSARDPGGGTGELFF.

This rearrangement joins TRBV7-2 to TRBJ1-6; D is undetermined. Germline V gene data show CDR1 as SGHTA and CDR2 as FQGNSA. The CDR3 sequence is 15 residues long. The V end was cut by 1 base, the J end by 6 bases, with 10 bases between. The CDR3 DNA follows: TGTGCCAGCAGCTTAGGAGCGGGCAGTAATTCACCCCTCCACTTT. Translating gives CASSLGAGSNSPLHF.

This clonotype was seen more than once but under ten times. The chain uses TRBV5-1 and TRBJ1-6; 7 positions match TRBD1. The germline gives CDR1 SGHRS, CDR2 YFSETQ. The CDR3 runs 16 residues. V shed 5 bases, J shed 8 bases, and the junction held 13 bases outside the gene matches. CDR3 bases: TGCGCCAGCAGTCTTCCAGGGGCAGGGGGGCATTCACCCCTCCACTTT. This gives the protein CASSLPGAGGHSPLHF.

This clonotype was counted a few times. This chain uses TRBV4-1 with TRBJ2-5; D is perhaps TRBD2 (6 bases). This CDR3 contains 15 residues. V was shortened by 0 bases and J by 7 bases, with 15 bases between the two germline ends. The germline gives CDR1 MGHRA, CDR2 YSYEKL. The DNA of the CDR3 is TGCGCCAGCAGCCAAGACCGGGACTCCAAAGGGACCCAGTACTTC. Protein sequence: CASSQDRDSKGTQYF.

The rearrangement links TRBV5-1 to TRBJ2-7; 7 bases fit TRBD2. This CDR3 comprises 14 residues. V dropped 5 bases and J dropped 10; count of bases not matched to a gene: 15. Germline V gene data show CDR1 as SGHRS and CDR2 as YFSETQ. The CDR3 sequence is CASSSRGSQEIQYF. In nucleotides, the CDR3 is TGCGCCAGCAGTTCGCGGGGGTCTCAAGAGATCCAGTACTTC.

On this clonotype itself: This sequence may be a read error, since a much larger clone differs from it by one base. The gene calls are TRBV11-2 and TRBJ2-7, with 8 bases aligning to TRBD2. Trimming cost V 3 bases and J 9 bases; bases outside gene matches: 19. This CDR3 has 17 residues. Looked up from germline, CDR1 is SGHAT and CDR2 is FQNNGV. Here the CDR3 DNA reads TGTGCCAGCAGCTTGGGTGGTGGTCTCTCCGGGAGGGTCGGGCAGTACTTC. It translates to CASSLGGGLSGRVGQYF.

This clonotype was picked up a small number of times. J is TRBJ2-5 and V is TRBV7-2, with 11 bases matching TRBD2. The CDR3 loop spans 16 amino acids. From germline, CDR1 is SGHTA and CDR2 FQGNSA. Losses at the gene ends were 0 bases for V and 4 bases for J; bases not matched to a gene: 4. The CDR3 loop reads CASSLAGSGGVETQYF. The CDR3 DNA sequence: TGTGCCAGCAGCTTAGCGGGTAGCGGGGGGGTAGAGACCCAGTACTTC.

This clonotype has more than one count but fewer than ten. The rearrangement uses TRBV24-1 and TRBJ1-5; no reliable D call. This CDR3 contains 13 residues. The germline V and J ends were trimmed by 9 bases and 4 bases, with 12 bases remaining between them. CDR1 KGHDR and CDR2 SFDVKD come from the germline V gene. CDR3 residues: CATEGGDNQPQHF. CDR3 DNA: TGTGCCACCGAGGGCGGCGATAATCAGCCCCAGCATTTT.

The chain is built from TRBV7-3 and TRBJ1-2; 10 nucleotides match TRBD1. Germline V gives CDR1 SGHTA, CDR2 FQGTGA. After removal of 5 bases from V and 8 bases from J, the junction contained 5 bases not matched to a gene. This CDR3 is built from 13 residues. CDR3 sequence reads: CASSDRQGAGYTF. The CDR3, as DNA: TGTGCCAGCAGCGACCGACAGGGGGCCGGCTACACCTTC.

The chain has TRBV7-2 and TRBJ2-3; 8 positions match TRBD2. The germline gives CDR1 SGHTA, CDR2 FQGNSA. Trimming at V came to 3 bases and at J to 8 bases, leaving 7 bases not matched to a gene. This CDR3 spans 14 amino acids. CDR3 DNA sequence: TGTGCCAGCAGCTTGGCTTCGGGGGGGGTTACGCAGTATTTT. This codes for CASSLASGGVTQYF.

The chain recombines TRBV5-1 with TRBJ2-5, with 7 bases lining up with TRBD1. Germline CDR1 reads SGHRS; CDR2 reads YFSETQ. The CDR3 is 15 amino acids. V lost 4 bases and J lost 7; bases outside the gene matches: 13. The DNA of the CDR3 is TGCGCCAGCAGCACCAGCGACAGGGAATGGGGGACCCAGTACTTC. Its translation is CASSTSDREWGTQYF.

Ten or more counts support this clonotype. The chain employs TRBV6-5 and TRBJ2-1; possibly TRBD1 or TRBD2 for D (5 bases each). The CDR3 consists of 14 residues. Trimming stripped 4 bases from V and 3 bases from J, with 10 bases between. Germline lookup yields CDR1 MNHEY and CDR2 SVGAGI. The CDR3 nucleotides read TGTGCCAGCAGTTCGGGACCGCTCTACAATGAGCAGTTCTTC. It specifies CASSSGPLYNEQFF.

The chain recombines TRBV6-5 with TRBJ2-5, with 8 bases lining up with TRBD2. Germline-derived CDR1 and CDR2 are MNHEY and SVGAGI. The CDR3 totals 15 residues. J gave up 5 bases and V 6 bases, and 11 bases lay outside the gene matches. CDR3 loop: CASSSRGGPGETQYF. The CDR3 DNA sequence: TGTGCCAGCAGCTCACGCGGGGGGCCGGGGGAGACCCAGTACTTC.

The chain has TRBV4-1 and TRBJ1-4; a weak D match, TRBD1 (5 bases). Deletions cut 3 bases from V and 7 bases from J, with 12 bases between. CDR3 length: 14 amino acids. The V gene's germline CDR1 is MGHRA and CDR2 YSYEKL. CDR3 in amino acids: CASSHRRDGEKLFF. The CDR3 bases are TGCGCCAGCAGCCATCGAAGGGACGGTGAAAAACTGTTTTTT.

V and J are TRBV18 and TRBJ2-4, with TRBD1 as a possible D gene (5 bases). The J call is in doubt because the DNA end fits TRBJ2-7 better. The CDR3 length is 14 residues. Germline V gene lookup returns CDR1 KGHSH and CDR2 LQKENI. The CDR3 reads CASSRLQAFYEQYF. CDR3 DNA sequence: TGTGCCAGCTCACGGTTACAGGCATTCTACGAGCAGTACTTC.

The gene calls are TRBV5-1 and TRBJ1-2, with 9 bases that match TRBD1. V lost 4 bases to trimming and J lost 8 bases; unmatched junction nucleotides: 12. The CDR3 is 15 amino acids. Germline loops: CDR1 SGHRS, CDR2 YFSETQ. The CDR3 sequence: CASSPGDRASEGYTF. The CDR3 nucleotides are TGCGCCAGCAGCCCTGGGGACAGGGCCTCTGAGGGCTACACCTTC.

The chain joins TRBV11-3 to TRBJ2-1; D is undetermined. Germline CDR1 and CDR2: SGHNT and YENEEA. The CDR3 loop spans 12 amino acids. Trimming removed 5 bases at V and 10 bases at J, with 12 bases between. CDR3: CASSTSLGEQFF. The CDR3 nucleotides are TGTGCCAGCAGCACCAGCCTGGGGGAGCAGTTCTTC.

This clonotype occurred a few times. The chain carries TRBV11-1 and TRBJ2-5; 8 bases map to TRBD2. V shed 2 bases and J 3 bases; nucleotides not matched to a gene: 5. Germline lookup yields CDR1 SGHAT and CDR2 FQDESV (reference sequence). The CDR3 runs 15 residues. CDR3 loop: CASSLSRGVKETQYF. The CDR3, as DNA: TGTGCCAGCAGCTTATCGCGGGGGGTAAAAGAGACCCAGTACTTC. The variable domain in full, with the rest retrieved from reference TRBV11-1 and TRBJ2-5, is EAEVAQSPRYKITEKSQAVAFWCDPISGHATLYWYRQILGQGPELLVQFQDESVVDDSQLPKDRFSAERLKGVDSTLKIQPAELGDSAMYLCASSLSRGVKETQYFGPGTRLLVL.

The chain is built from TRBV5-1 and TRBJ2-7; TRBD1 matches 10 bases. V lost 4 bases and J lost 4; bases outside the gene matches: 8. The CDR3 length is 15 residues. Germline CDR1 reads SGHRS; CDR2 reads YFSETQ. The CDR3 bases are TGCGCCAGCAGCCTTACCGGGACAGGGGCTTACGAGCAGTACTTC. Translated, it gives CASSLTGTGAYEQYF.

The chain couples TRBV10-1 to TRBJ2-2; D unclear. CDR1 is WNHNN, CDR2 SYGVQD, per germline (reference sequence). This CDR3 has 14 amino acids. The V gene lost 0 bases and the J gene lost 8 bases, with 10 bases spanning the gap. The CDR3 loop is CASSESSPRGELFF. DNA for the CDR3: TGCGCCAGCAGTGAGTCGTCCCCTCGAGGGGAGCTGTTTTTT.

The chain recombines TRBV7-9 with TRBJ2-1, with D maybe TRBD2 (5 bases). The CDR3 contains 15 residues. Germline-derived CDR1 and CDR2 are SEHNR and FQNEAQ (reference sequence). Trimming removed 1 base at V and 7 bases at J, with 14 bases between. Written as DNA, the CDR3 is TGTGCCAGCAGCTTAGGGGCTAGCACTCAAAATGAGCAGTTCTTC. It is translated as CASSLGASTQNEQFF.

The chain carries TRBV7-9 and TRBJ1-1; possible D gene TRBD1, 5 bases. V shed 7 bases and J shed 3 bases, with 18 bases lying between them. This CDR3 contains 15 residues. Germline values: CDR1 SEHNR, CDR2 FQNEAQ (reference sequence). The DNA for the CDR3 is TGTGCCAGCATCCCGGGACGACTAAAAGACACTGAAGCTTTCTTT. Translating gives CASIPGRLKDTEAFF.

V gene TRBV29-1 combines with J gene TRBJ1-2; D remains unclear. Per the germline V gene, CDR1 is SQVTM and CDR2 is ANQGSEA. The V end was cut by 5 bases, the J end by 1 base, with 8 bases between. This CDR3 is built from 12 residues. The CDR3 region is CSVPVVNYGYTF. The CDR3 DNA reads TGCAGCGTTCCGGTGGTTAACTATGGCTACACCTTC.

The chain links TRBV7-8 to TRBJ2-1; D unclear. There are 16 residues in the CDR3. Germline CDR1 and CDR2: SGHVS and FQNEAQ. V was pared by 3 bases and J by 2 bases, with 14 bases between. CDR3 nucleotide sequence: TGTGCCAGCAGCTTGAGGTGGTCTTCGACCTACAATGAGCAGTTCTTC. This codes for CASSLRWSSTYNEQFF.

V is TRBV13 and J is TRBJ2-7; perhaps TRBD2 as D (7 bases). The germline CDR1 and CDR2 sequences are PRHDT and FYEKMQ (reference sequence). V was cut by 5 bases and J by 2 bases, with 16 bases left in between. This CDR3 region has 15 residues. CDR3 residues: CASSSVGEGAYEQYF. CDR3 coding DNA: TGTGCCAGCAGCAGTGTCGGGGAGGGGGCCTACGAGCAGTACTTC.

This chain joins TRBV3-1 and TRBJ2-3; possibly TRBD2 for D (5 bases). The CDR3 runs 15 residues. Germline assignment: CDR1 LGHDT and CDR2 YNNKEL (reference sequence). Trimming cost V 2 bases and J 2 bases, with 11 bases left between them. The chain's CDR3 is CASSQTGIITDTQYF. DNA of the CDR3: TGTGCCAGCAGCCAAACGGGGATAATCACAGATACGCAGTATTTT.

The CDR3 coding sequence is TGCGCCAGCAGCTCGGGGTCCGGGGTTGGCACTGAAGCTTTCTTT. This translates into CASSSGSGVGTEAFF. This chain links TRBV5-1 with TRBJ1-1; D unresolved. V was pared by 3 bases and J by 4 bases, with 16 bases between. CDR1 and CDR2 (germline): SGHRS, YFSETQ. The CDR3 extends over 15 amino acids.

On this clonotype itself: This could be a read error, since a much larger clone is one nucleotide away. The CDR3 coding sequence is TGCGCCAGCAGCCCCGGACAGAGGGGAGGAGGCTACACCTTC. It encodes CASSPGQRGGGYTF. The chain links TRBV5-1 to TRBJ1-2; D is possibly TRBD1 (6 bases). This CDR3 is 14 amino acids long. Trimming stripped 4 bases from V and 8 bases from J, with 18 bases between. The germline V gene encodes CDR1 SGHRS and CDR2 YFSETQ. The complete variable domain, with remaining parts taken from reference TRBV5-1 and TRBJ1-2, reads KAGVTQTPRYLIKTRGQQVTLSCSPISGHRSVSWYQQTPGQGLQFLFEYFSETQRNKGNFPGRFSGRQFSNSRSEMNVSTLELGDSALYLCASSPGQRGGGYTFGSGTRLTVV.